These 13 T cell receptor beta chains were sequenced from one sample in a study of blood T cell repertoires in COVID-19. Some clones are missing from TCRdb's copy, which holds only in-frame ones; the method was immunoSEQ multiplex PCR. The data show 150,000 to 200,000 clones, over 75% seen once. Material for sequencing was peripheral blood. These receptors were collected from a man between 60 and 75 years old with acute or convalescent COVID-19.

The chain has TRBV12-3 or TRBV12-4 and TRBJ1-1; D is ambiguous. CDR3 length: 12 residues. Trimming pared 3 bases from V and 4 bases from J, leaving 6 bases between. CDR3 loop: CASSFTRTEAFF. Written as DNA, the CDR3 is TGTGCCAGCAGTTTTACTCGCACTGAAGCTTTCTTT.

The sample holds many counts of this clone. The sample has other DNA sequences that encode this CDR3 too. The CDR3: CASSYSRTGGSYGYTF. As DNA, the CDR3 is TGTGCCAGCAGTTACTCTAGGACAGGGGGCAGCTATGGCTACACCTTC. The chain links TRBV6-5 to TRBJ1-2, with 11 nucleotides matching TRBD1. Per germline, CDR1 MNHEY and CDR2 SVGAGI. Trimming cost V 0 bases and J 4 bases; bases outside gene matches: 4. The CDR3 consists of 16 residues.

This chain links TRBV23-1 with TRBJ2-1; 8 nucleotides align to TRBD2. TRBV23-1 is given ORF status, its function remaining uncertain. The CDR3 consists of 17 residues. Trimming at V came to 0 bases and at J to 10 bases, leaving 14 bases not matched to a gene. CDR3 nucleotide sequence: TGCGCCAGCAGTCAATCGATTGGGACTAGTCCCGATAGGGAGCAGTTCTTC. Translated: CASSQSIGTSPDREQFF.

The rearrangement joins TRBV7-9 to TRBJ2-5; tentative D call: TRBD2 (5 bases). CDR1 is SEHNR and CDR2 is FQNEAQ in the germline V gene (reference sequence). Trimming cost V 1 base and J 2 bases, with 11 bases left between them. CDR3 length: 15 residues. CDR3 bases: TGTGCCAGCAGCTTAGGTCCGGGAACGCAAGAGACCCAGTACTTC. Its translation: CASSLGPGTQETQYF.

The chain combines TRBV27 with TRBJ2-1; 7 bases match TRBD1. Germline V gene sequence: CDR1 MNHEY, CDR2 SMNVEV (reference sequence). J gave up 6 bases and V 6 bases, and 5 bases lay outside the gene matches. The length of the CDR3 is 13 residues. CDR3 loop: CASRRQGSNEQFF. The CDR3 coding sequence is TGTGCCAGCAGGAGACAGGGAAGCAATGAGCAGTTCTTC.

The J gene is TRBJ2-1, the V gene TRBV21-1; the table's D call TRBD2 went unverified against the DNA. TRBV21-1 is termed a pseudogene. The CDR3 contains 15 residues. The CDR3 nucleotides read TGTGCCAGCGGCCCTCCTGCGGGAGGGGGTAATGAGCAGTTCTTC. As protein: CASGPPAGGGNEQFF.

V and J are TRBV15 and TRBJ1-5; no clear D. The V and J ends lost 4 bases and 4 bases respectively, with 8 bases between them. Per germline, CDR1 LNHNV and CDR2 YYDKDF (reference sequence). The CDR3 runs to 13 residues. CDR3: CATSISANQPQHF. Here the CDR3 DNA reads TGTGCCACCAGCATCAGCGCAAATCAGCCCCAGCATTTT.

The chain is built from TRBV19 and TRBJ2-2, with 8 bases fitting TRBD2. The V segment lost 7 bases and the J segment 6 bases; nucleotides outside the gene matches: 10. Germline lookup yields CDR1 LNHDA and CDR2 SQIVND (reference sequence). This CDR3 is 15 amino acids long. The CDR3 reads CASTLSVRGAGELFF. DNA of the CDR3: TGTGCCAGTACCCTGTCTGTGCGGGGGGCCGGGGAGCTGTTTTTT.

The DNA for the CDR3 is TGTGCCACCGAGGGGGGGGCGTTGAATGAGCAGTTCTTC. It translates to CATEGGALNEQFF. This sequence joins TRBV24-1 and TRBJ2-1; D possibly corresponds to TRBD2 (7 bases). V was clipped by 9 bases and J by 7 bases, with 15 bases between them. The germline V gene has CDR1 KGHDR and CDR2 SFDVKD. The CDR3 is 13 residues long.

Only one count was recorded for this clone. J is TRBJ1-5 and V is TRBV10-3; unclear D gene. Trimming shortened V by 3 bases and J by 2 bases, and 8 bases separated the two germline ends. This CDR3 has 14 residues. Germline lookup yields CDR1 ENHRY and CDR2 SYGVKD. The CDR3 is CAISDLEGNQPQHF. The CDR3 DNA reads TGTGCCATCAGTGACCTGGAGGGCAATCAGCCCCAGCATTTT.

The chain has TRBV5-1 and TRBJ1-1; D not certain. Trimming pared 10 bases from V and 3 bases from J, leaving 13 bases between. CDR3 size: 12 residues. Per the germline V gene, CDR1 is SGHRS and CDR2 is YFSETQ. The CDR3 protein is CAPRAGYTEAFF. Written as DNA, the CDR3 is TGCGCCCCCCGGGCGGGATACACTGAAGCTTTCTTT. Supplemented by reference TRBV5-1 and TRBJ1-1, the full variable domain reads KAGVTQTPRYLIKTRGQQVTLSCSPISGHRSVSWYQQTPGQGLQFLFEYFSETQRNKGNFPGRFSGRQFSNSRSEMNVSTLELGDSALYLCAPRAGYTEAFFGQGTRLTVV.

The rearrangement links TRBV19 to TRBJ2-1, with TRBD2 identical over 8 bases. Germline CDR1 reads LNHDA; CDR2 reads SQIVND (reference sequence). This CDR3 contains 15 residues. Unmatched junction bases numbered 7, after V lost 6 bases and J lost 3 bases. In nucleotides, the CDR3 is TGTGCCAGTAGCTATAGCGGGACGGGCTACAATGAGCAGTTCTTC. Encoded protein: CASSYSGTGYNEQFF.

This chain joins TRBV12-3 or TRBV12-4 and TRBJ2-1; the match to TRBD2 covers 7 bases. The V segment lost 5 bases and the J segment 7 bases; nucleotides outside the gene matches: 2. The CDR3 runs 12 residues. The CDR3 coding sequence is TGTGCCAGCAGTAGCGGGAAAAATGAGCAGTTCTTC. It specifies CASSSGKNEQFF.